The 14 T cell receptor beta chains listed next were all sequenced from one sample in a study of blood T cell repertoires in COVID-19. Assay: immunoSEQ multiplex PCR; the TCRdb copy retains only in-frame clones and omits some. This sample has approximately 25,000 clones; approximately 74% occur once, and the top ten carry about 6.5%. The sample taken for sequencing was peripheral blood. The receptors come from a man aged 45-60 years with COVID-19, enrolled during active disease.

The chain has TRBV27 and TRBJ2-4, with TRBD1 matching 10 bases. The CDR3 covers 14 residues. Germline trimming cut 5 bases from V and 7 bases from J; bases unmatched to any gene: 5. CDR1 and CDR2 from the germline V gene are MNHEY and SMNVEV (reference sequence). DNA for the CDR3: TGTGCCAGCAGTCCGGGACAGGGGTGGAACATTCAGTACTTC. It is translated as CASSPGQGWNIQYF.

V usage is TRBV6-6 and J usage is TRBJ1-2; D not resolved. V lost 5 bases to trimming and J lost 4 bases, with 17 bases between them. The CDR3 runs to 15 residues. In germline, CDR1 is MNHNY, CDR2 SVGAGI (reference sequence). CDR3 sequence reads: CASSPPGILPYGYTF. The DNA of the CDR3 is TGTGCCAGCAGTCCCCCCGGGATCCTTCCCTATGGCTACACCTTC.

CDR3 DNA sequence: TGTGCCAGCAGTTTATCAGGGGTGGGCAACTATGGCTACACCTTC. It yields the protein CASSLSGVGNYGYTF. This chain links TRBV27 with TRBJ1-2; D perhaps matches TRBD1 (5 bases). CDR1 is MNHEY, CDR2 SMNVEV, per germline (reference sequence). The CDR3 covers 15 residues. V dropped 0 bases and J dropped 2 bases, with 10 bases sitting between them.

The gene calls are TRBV30 and TRBJ2-1; 10 nucleotides line up with TRBD2. Germline V gives CDR1 GTSNPN, CDR2 SVGIG (reference sequence). The CDR3 runs 15 residues. Germline trimming cut 4 bases from V and 7 bases from J; bases unmatched to any gene: 10. CDR3 protein: CAWTPAGGRGNEQFF. The CDR3 coding sequence is TGTGCCTGGACCCCAGCGGGGGGGAGGGGGAATGAGCAGTTCTTC.

This clone has just a few counts. The chain has TRBV5-5 and TRBJ2-7, with D possibly TRBD2 on 5 matching bases. Trimming shortened V by 4 bases and J by 7 bases, and 12 bases separated the two germline ends. This CDR3 is built from 12 residues. Germline V gives CDR1 SGHKS, CDR2 YYEKEE (reference sequence). CDR3 sequence (DNA): TGTGCCAGCAGCGTAGATTCGGGGGAGCAGTACTTC. Its protein is CASSVDSGEQYF.

Remarks on this clone: The DNA is left out, because the CDR3 cannot be placed on it with certainty; the CDR3 is given as TCRdb lists it. V and J are TRBV5-8 and TRBJ1-4; TRBD1, the D gene given by the table, was not confirmed from the DNA. Germline loops: CDR1 SGHTS, CDR2 YDEGEE. The CDR3 spans 15 amino acids, including both terminal residues. CDR3 sequence reads: CASSFGQGWNEKLFF.

This chain joins TRBV2 and TRBJ2-2; 9 nucleotides agree with TRBD1. The CDR3 has 15 amino acids. V gave up 6 bases and J gave up 5 bases; unmatched junction bases: 7. The V gene's germline CDR1 is SNHLY and CDR2 FYNNEI. The CDR3 DNA is TGTGCCAGCAGGGACACCGGGACAGGGACCGGGGAGCTGTTTTTT. This gives the protein CASRDTGTGTGELFF.

The chain recombines TRBV18 with TRBJ2-1, with a tentative D call TRBD1 (5 bases). The V gene's germline CDR1 is KGHSH and CDR2 LQKENI. The CDR3 is 15 residues long. The germline V and J ends were trimmed by 5 bases and 3 bases, with 14 bases remaining between them. The CDR3 DNA reads TGTGCCAGCTCAATGGGGCAGACAGACTACAATGAGCAGTTCTTC. Its translation: CASSMGQTDYNEQFF.

The chain combines TRBV15 with TRBJ2-1; tentatively, D is TRBD2 (6 bases). Trimming removed 1 base at V and 10 bases at J, with 8 bases between. Germline V lookup: CDR1 LNHNV, CDR2 YYDKDF (reference sequence). This CDR3 contains 12 residues. The CDR3 DNA reads as TGTGCCACCAGCAGAGTGAGCGGGGAGCAGTTCTTC. It is translated as CATSRVSGEQFF.

The chain couples TRBV9 to TRBJ2-5, with 7 bases lining up with TRBD2. V lost 0 bases, J lost 5 bases, and 10 bases stayed unmatched. The CDR3 covers 16 residues. Germline V gene data show CDR1 as SGDLS and CDR2 as YYNGEE. The CDR3 loop reads CASSVGGLLIGETQYF. The CDR3 DNA reads as TGTGCCAGCAGCGTAGGGGGACTACTGATTGGTGAGACCCAGTACTTC.

This clone qualifies as medium-sized. This sequence joins TRBV27 and TRBJ1-5; D is unclear. The CDR3 covers 15 residues. Looked up from germline, CDR1 is MNHEY and CDR2 is SMNVEV (reference sequence). Trimming removed 2 bases at V and 0 bases at J, with 8 bases between. The CDR3 bases are TGTGCCAGCAGTTTAAACGGTTATAGCAATCAGCCCCAGCATTTT. Translated: CASSLNGYSNQPQHF.

V is TRBV28 and J is TRBJ1-1; 8 positions agree with TRBD1. There are 14 residues in the CDR3. Trimming cost V 5 bases and J 1 base; bases outside gene matches: 3. Germline assignment: CDR1 MDHEN and CDR2 SYDVKM. The CDR3 nucleotides read TGTGCCAGCAGTCGGACAGGGCCGAACACTGAAGCTTTCTTT. Amino acids: CASSRTGPNTEAFF.

The chain carries TRBV7-2 and TRBJ2-3; 9 bases match TRBD2. The junction had 2 bases not matched to a gene; V was cut back by 2 bases and J by 2 bases. There are 15 residues in the CDR3. CDR1 and CDR2 (germline): SGHTA, FQGNSA. The CDR3 DNA is TGTGCCAGCAGCTTACTAGCGGGGATCACAGATACGCAGTATTTT. Translating it yields CASSLLAGITDTQYF.

The J gene is TRBJ1-4, the V gene TRBV6-5; D may be TRBD1 (6 bases). Germline V gene data show CDR1 as MNHEY and CDR2 as SVGAGI. V lost 6 bases to trimming and J lost 8 bases, with 19 bases between them. The CDR3 loop spans 15 amino acids. CDR3: CASSRQTGGEEKLFF. CDR3 in DNA: TGTGCCAGCAGCCGCCAGACAGGCGGTGAGGAAAAACTGTTTTTT.